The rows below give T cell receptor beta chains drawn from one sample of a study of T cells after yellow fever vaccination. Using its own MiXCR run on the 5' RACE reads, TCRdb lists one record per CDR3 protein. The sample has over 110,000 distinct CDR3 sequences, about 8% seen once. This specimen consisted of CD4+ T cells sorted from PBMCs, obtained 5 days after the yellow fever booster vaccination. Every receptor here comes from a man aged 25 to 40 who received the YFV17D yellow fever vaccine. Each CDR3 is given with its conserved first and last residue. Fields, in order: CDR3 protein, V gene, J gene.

CASSLDRVGYTF,TRBV5-1,TRBJ1-2
CASSIIGRRVTNEQFF,TRBV19,TRBJ2-1
CSASESKNIQYF,TRBV20-1,TRBJ2-4
CASSSGQTYEQYF,TRBV19,TRBJ2-7
CASSVTRGADTQYF,TRBV5-1,TRBJ2-3
CASSEPLDRSAKETQYF,TRBV10-2,TRBJ2-5
CATRAGAGTDTQYF,TRBV24-1,TRBJ2-3
CAIQRDRDVEQYF,TRBV10-3,TRBJ2-7
CASSFSGTNSPLHF,TRBV12-3/TRBV12-4,TRBJ1-6
CASTPTSRSNTGELFF,TRBV5-5,TRBJ2-2
CSARVEAGASDTQYF,TRBV20-1,TRBJ2-3
CASNQGGINEQFF,TRBV5-1,TRBJ2-1
CASSVRRPMNHEQYF,TRBV9,TRBJ2-7
CASSFGLAGYNEQFF,TRBV12-3/TRBV12-4,TRBJ2-1
CASSDRDRSSYEQYF,TRBV5-4,TRBJ2-7
CSVLSGKQYF,TRBV29-1,TRBJ2-7
CASRRQSNSYNEQFF,TRBV7-2,TRBJ2-1
CSVDGASYTQYF,TRBV29-1,TRBJ2-3
CSARVRGFGTNEKLFF,TRBV20-1,TRBJ1-4
CASLSLAGVHEQYF,TRBV6-5,TRBJ2-7
CASSSLRGSYEQYF,TRBV5-1,TRBJ2-7
CASSASGLTQYF,TRBV7-2,TRBJ2-3
CASSSSSYNEQFF,TRBV5-1,TRBJ2-1
CSVRQEGDSPEAFF,TRBV29-1,TRBJ1-1
CASRGMSSYEQYF,TRBV12-3/TRBV12-4,TRBJ2-7
CASSLAGLTDTQYF,TRBV7-9,TRBJ2-3
CSLRASGSDTQYF,TRBV29-1,TRBJ2-3
CSAPGGVSIYNEQFF,TRBV20-1,TRBJ2-1
CASSSGIALDEQYF,TRBV5-1,TRBJ2-7
CASSYSSRDRYSNQPQHF,TRBV6-5,TRBJ1-5
CASSQELVRLTNEQFF,TRBV4-2,TRBJ2-1
CSARRFGKENTGELFF,TRBV20-1,TRBJ2-2
CSASPTTQETQYF,TRBV20-1,TRBJ2-5
CASRDRRTSETETYNEQFF,TRBV6-2/TRBV6-3,TRBJ2-1
CASSSLGGGYGYTF,TRBV6-2/TRBV6-3,TRBJ1-2
CASSSRDLHTDTQYF,TRBV5-4,TRBJ2-3
CASSPPSAYNEQFF,TRBV18,TRBJ2-1
CASSRTLPVRKNIQYF,TRBV6-2/TRBV6-3,TRBJ2-4
CASSLGDAYEQYF,TRBV5-1,TRBJ2-7
CASSPDRGSQPQHF,TRBV7-9,TRBJ1-5
CASSVAGTGVADTQYF,TRBV9,TRBJ2-3